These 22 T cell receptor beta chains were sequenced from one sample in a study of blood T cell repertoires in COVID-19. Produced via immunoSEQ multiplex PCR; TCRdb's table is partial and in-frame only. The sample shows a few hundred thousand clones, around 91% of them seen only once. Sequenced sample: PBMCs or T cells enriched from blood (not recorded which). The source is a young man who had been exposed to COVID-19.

The CDR3 DNA is TGTGCCAGCAGTGAATCTTCCGGGACAGGGGTCGGCTACACCTTC. Its translation is CASSESSGTGVGYTF. The chain links TRBV25-1 to TRBJ1-2, with 10 positions matching TRBD1. V shed 1 base, J shed 8 bases, and the junction held 7 bases outside the gene matches. Looked up from germline, CDR1 is MGHDK and CDR2 is SYGVNS. CDR3 length equals 15 residues.

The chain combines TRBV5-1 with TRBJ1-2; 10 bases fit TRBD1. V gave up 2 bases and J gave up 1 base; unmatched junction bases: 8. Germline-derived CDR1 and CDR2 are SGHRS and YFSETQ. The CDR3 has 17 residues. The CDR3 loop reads CASSFTGTGANNYGYTF. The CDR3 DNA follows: TGCGCCAGCAGCTTTACCGGGACAGGGGCTAATAACTATGGCTACACCTTC.

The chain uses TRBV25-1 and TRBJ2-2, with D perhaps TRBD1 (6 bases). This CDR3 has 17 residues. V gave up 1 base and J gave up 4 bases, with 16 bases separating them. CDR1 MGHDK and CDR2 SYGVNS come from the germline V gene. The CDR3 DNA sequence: TGTGCCAGCAGTGAATTTTTGGTCGGCAGGGGCACCGGGGAGCTGTTTTTT. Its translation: CASSEFLVGRGTGELFF.

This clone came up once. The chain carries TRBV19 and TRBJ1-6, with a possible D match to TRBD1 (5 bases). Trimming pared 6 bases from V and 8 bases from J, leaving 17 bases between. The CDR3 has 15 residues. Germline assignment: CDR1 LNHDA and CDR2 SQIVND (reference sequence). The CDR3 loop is CASSLTGISDSPLHF. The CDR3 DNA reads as TGTGCCAGTAGCCTAACAGGTATCTCGGATTCACCCCTCCACTTT.

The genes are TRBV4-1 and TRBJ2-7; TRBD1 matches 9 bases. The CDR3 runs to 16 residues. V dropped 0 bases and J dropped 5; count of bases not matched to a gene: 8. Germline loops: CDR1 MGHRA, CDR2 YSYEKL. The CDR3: CASSQEGGRQGDEQYF. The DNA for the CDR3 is TGCGCCAGCAGCCAAGAGGGGGGTCGACAGGGGGACGAGCAGTACTTC.

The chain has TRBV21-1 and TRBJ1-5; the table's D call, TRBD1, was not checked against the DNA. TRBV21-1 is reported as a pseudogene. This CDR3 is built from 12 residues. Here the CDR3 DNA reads TGTGCCAGCAGCACCAGGGGGCAGCCCCAGCATTTT. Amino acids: CASSTRGQPQHF.

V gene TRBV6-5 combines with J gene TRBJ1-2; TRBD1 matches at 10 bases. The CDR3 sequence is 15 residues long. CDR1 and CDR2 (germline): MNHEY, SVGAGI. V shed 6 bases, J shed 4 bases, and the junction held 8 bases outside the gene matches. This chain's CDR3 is CASSIRQGASYGYTF. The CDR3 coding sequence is TGTGCCAGCAGCATACGACAGGGGGCAAGCTATGGCTACACCTTC.

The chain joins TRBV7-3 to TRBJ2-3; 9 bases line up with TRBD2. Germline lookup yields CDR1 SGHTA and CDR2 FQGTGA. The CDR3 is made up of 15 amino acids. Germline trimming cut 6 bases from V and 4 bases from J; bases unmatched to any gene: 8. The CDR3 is CASSMASGESDTQYF. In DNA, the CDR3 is TGTGCCAGCAGTATGGCTAGCGGGGAGTCAGATACGCAGTATTTT. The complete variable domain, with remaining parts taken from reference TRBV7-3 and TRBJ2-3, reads GAGVSQTPSNKVTEKGKYVELRCDPISGHTALYWYRQSLGQGPEFLIYFQGTGAADDSGLPNDRFFAVRPEGSVSTLKIQRTERGDSAVYLCASSMASGESDTQYFGPGTRLTVL.

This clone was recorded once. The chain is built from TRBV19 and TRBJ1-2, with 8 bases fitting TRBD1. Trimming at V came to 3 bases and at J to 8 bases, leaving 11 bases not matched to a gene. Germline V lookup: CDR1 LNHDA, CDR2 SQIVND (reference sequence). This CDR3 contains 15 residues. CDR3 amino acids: CASSMLDRDQIGYTF. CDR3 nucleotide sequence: TGTGCCAGTAGTATGTTGGACAGGGATCAAATCGGCTACACCTTC.

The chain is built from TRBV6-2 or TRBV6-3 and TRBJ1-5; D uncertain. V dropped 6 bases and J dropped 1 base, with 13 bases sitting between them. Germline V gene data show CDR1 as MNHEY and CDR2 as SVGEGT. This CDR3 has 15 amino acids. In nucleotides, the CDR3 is TGTGCCAGCAGCCGTACTAGTGTAAGCAATCAGCCCCAGCATTTT. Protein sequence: CASSRTSVSNQPQHF.

DNA of the CDR3: TGTGCCAGTAGTACCGGGACTCCTAACACCGGGGAGCTGTTTTTT. Amino acid sequence: CASSTGTPNTGELFF. The chain couples TRBV19 to TRBJ2-2, with D possibly TRBD2 on 6 matching bases. The CDR3 spans 15 residues. Trimming pared 4 bases from V and 2 bases from J, leaving 11 bases between. In germline, CDR1 is LNHDA, CDR2 SQIVND (reference sequence).

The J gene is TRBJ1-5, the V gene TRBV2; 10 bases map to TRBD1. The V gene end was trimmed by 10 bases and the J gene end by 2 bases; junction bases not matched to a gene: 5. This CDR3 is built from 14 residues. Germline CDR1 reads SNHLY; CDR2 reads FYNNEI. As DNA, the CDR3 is TGTGCCACAGGAGGGACAGGGGGCAATCAGCCCCAGCATTTT. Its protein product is CATGGTGGNQPQHF.

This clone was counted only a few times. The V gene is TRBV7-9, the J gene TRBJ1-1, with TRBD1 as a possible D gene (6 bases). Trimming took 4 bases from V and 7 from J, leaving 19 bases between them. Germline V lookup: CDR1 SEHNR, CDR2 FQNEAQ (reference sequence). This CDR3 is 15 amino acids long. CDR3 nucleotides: TGTGCCAGCAGCTACAAGGGGGGGGCTGAGGATGAAGCTTTCTTT. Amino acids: CASSYKGGAEDEAFF.

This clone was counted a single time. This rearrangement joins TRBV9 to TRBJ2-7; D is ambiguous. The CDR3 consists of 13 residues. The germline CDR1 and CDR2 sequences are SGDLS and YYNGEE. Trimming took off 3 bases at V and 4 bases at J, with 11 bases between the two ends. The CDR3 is CASSAHNSYEQYF. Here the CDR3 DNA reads TGTGCCAGCAGCGCCCATAACAGTTACGAGCAGTACTTC.

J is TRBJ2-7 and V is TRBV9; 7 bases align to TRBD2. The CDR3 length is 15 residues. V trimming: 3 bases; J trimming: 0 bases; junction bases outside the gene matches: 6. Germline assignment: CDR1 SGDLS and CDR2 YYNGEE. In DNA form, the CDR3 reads TGTGCCAGCAGCGCCTACGCTAGCGGCTCCTACGAGCAGTACTTC. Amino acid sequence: CASSAYASGSYEQYF.

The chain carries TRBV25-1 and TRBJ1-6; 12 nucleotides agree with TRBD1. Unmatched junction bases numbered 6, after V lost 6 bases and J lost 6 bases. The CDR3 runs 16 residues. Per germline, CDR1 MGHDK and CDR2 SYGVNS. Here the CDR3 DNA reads TGTGCCAGCAGAGGGGACAGGGGGCTTGGTAATTCACCCCTCCACTTT. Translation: CASRGDRGLGNSPLHF.

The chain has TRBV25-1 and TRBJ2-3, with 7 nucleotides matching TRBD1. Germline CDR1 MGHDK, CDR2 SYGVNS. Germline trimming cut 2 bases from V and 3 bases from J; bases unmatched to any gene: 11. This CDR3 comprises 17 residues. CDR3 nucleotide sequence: TGTGCCAGCAGTGAAGAGTGGGTGGGCAGGGGGACAGATACGCAGTATTTT. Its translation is CASSEEWVGRGTDTQYF.

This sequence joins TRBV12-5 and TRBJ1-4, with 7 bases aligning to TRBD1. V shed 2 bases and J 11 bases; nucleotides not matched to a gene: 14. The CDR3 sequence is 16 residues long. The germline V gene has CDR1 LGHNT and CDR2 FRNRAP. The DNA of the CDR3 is TGTGCTAGTGGTTTGCGAACCGCGACAGGGTTGGCGAAACTGTTTTTT. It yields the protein CASGLRTATGLAKLFF. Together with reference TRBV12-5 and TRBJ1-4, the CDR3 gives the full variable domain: DARVTQTPRHKVTEMGQEVTMRCQPILGHNTVFWYRQTMMQGLELLAYFRNRAPLDDSGMPKDRFSAEMPDATLATLKIQPSEPRDSAVYFCASGLRTATGLAKLFFGSGTQLSVL.

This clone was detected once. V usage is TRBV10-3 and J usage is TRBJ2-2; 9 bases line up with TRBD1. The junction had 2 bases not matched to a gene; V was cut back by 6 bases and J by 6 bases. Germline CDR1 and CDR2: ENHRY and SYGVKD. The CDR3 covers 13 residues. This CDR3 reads CAISGTGSGELFF. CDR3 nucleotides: TGTGCCATCAGCGGGACAGGGTCCGGGGAGCTGTTTTTT.

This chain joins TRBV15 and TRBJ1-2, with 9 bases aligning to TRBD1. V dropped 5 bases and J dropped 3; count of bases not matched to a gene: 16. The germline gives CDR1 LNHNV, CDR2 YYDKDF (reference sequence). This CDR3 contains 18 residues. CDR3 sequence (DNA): TGTGCCACCAGCGTTAGACAGGGGGGTCTCCTTTCGGACTATGGCTACACCTTC. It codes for CATSVRQGGLLSDYGYTF.

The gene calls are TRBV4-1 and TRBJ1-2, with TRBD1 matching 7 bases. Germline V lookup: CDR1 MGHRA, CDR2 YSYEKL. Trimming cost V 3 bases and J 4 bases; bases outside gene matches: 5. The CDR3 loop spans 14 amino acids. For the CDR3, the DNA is TGCGCCAGCAGCCAGACAGGGTTAATCTATGGCTACACCTTC. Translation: CASSQTGLIYGYTF.

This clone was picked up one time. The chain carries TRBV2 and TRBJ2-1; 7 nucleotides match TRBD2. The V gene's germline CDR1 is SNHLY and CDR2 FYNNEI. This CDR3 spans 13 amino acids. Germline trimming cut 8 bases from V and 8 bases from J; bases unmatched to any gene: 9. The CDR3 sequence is CASLGGVGDEQFF. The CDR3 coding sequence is TGTGCCAGCTTGGGGGGGGTTGGCGATGAGCAGTTCTTC. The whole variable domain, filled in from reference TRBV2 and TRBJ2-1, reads EPEVTQTPSHQVTQMGQEVILRCVPISNHLYFYWYRQILGQKVEFLVSFYNNEISEKSEIFDDQFSVERPDGSNFTLKIRSTKLEDSAMYFCASLGGVGDEQFFGPGTRLTVL.